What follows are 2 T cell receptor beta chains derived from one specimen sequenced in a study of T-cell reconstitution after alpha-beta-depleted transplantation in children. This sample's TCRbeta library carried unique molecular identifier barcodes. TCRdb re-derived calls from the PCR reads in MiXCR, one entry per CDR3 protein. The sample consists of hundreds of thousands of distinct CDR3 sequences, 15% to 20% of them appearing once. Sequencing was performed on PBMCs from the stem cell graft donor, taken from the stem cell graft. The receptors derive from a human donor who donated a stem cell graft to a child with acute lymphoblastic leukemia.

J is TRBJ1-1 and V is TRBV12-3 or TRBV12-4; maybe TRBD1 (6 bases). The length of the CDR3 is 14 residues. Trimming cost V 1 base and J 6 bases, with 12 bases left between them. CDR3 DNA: TGTGCCAGCAGTTTAGGGACAGCTGGCCCTGAAGCTTTCTTT. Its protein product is CASSLGTAGPEAFF.

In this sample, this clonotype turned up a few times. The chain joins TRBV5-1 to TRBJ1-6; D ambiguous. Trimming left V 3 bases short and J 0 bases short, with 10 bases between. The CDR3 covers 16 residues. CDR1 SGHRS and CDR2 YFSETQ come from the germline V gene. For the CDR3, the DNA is TGCGCCAGCAGCTCGGACCTGAGCTCCTATAATTCACCCCTCCACTTT. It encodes CASSSDLSSYNSPLHF. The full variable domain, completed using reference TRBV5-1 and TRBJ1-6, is KAGVTQTPRYLIKTRGQQVTLSCSPISGHRSVSWYQQTPGQGLQFLFEYFSETQRNKGNFPGRFSGRQFSNSRSEMNVSTLELGDSALYLCASSSDLSSYNSPLHFGNGTRLTVT.